Presented here are 3 T cell receptor beta chains from one specimen sequenced in a study of blood T cell repertoires in COVID-19. The table came from immunoSEQ multiplex PCR; TCRdb's copy has only in-frame clones and leaves some out. The sample yields a few hundred thousand clones, about nine tenths seen once. Material for sequencing was PBMCs or T cells enriched from blood (not recorded which). These receptors were taken from a young woman who had recovered from COVID-19.

The chain recombines TRBV5-1 with TRBJ2-7; 10 bases map to TRBD1. The V segment lost 3 bases and the J segment 2 bases; nucleotides outside the gene matches: 8. This CDR3 is built from 16 residues. Germline CDR1 reads SGHRS; CDR2 reads YFSETQ. The CDR3 nucleotides are TGCGCCAGCAGCTCGTCCTCCGGGACAGGGGCCTACGAGCAGTACTTC. Its protein product is CASSSSSGTGAYEQYF.

This rearrangement joins TRBV5-1 to TRBJ2-7; 7 nucleotides line up with TRBD1. Germline assignment: CDR1 SGHRS and CDR2 YFSETQ. With 3 bases clipped from V and 2 bases from J, the junction kept 5 bases outside the gene matches. This CDR3 contains 14 residues. The CDR3 region is CASSSDRQTYEQYF. The CDR3 DNA reads as TGCGCCAGCAGCTCGGACAGGCAGACCTACGAGCAGTACTTC.

This chain connects TRBV29-1 to TRBJ1-2, with a possible D match to TRBD1 (5 bases). V was shortened by 2 bases and J by 4 bases, with 14 bases between the two germline ends. CDR1 and CDR2 from the germline V gene are SQVTM and ANQGSEA. The CDR3 is made up of 14 amino acids. The CDR3 protein is CSVERQGVGYGYTF. The CDR3 coding sequence is TGCAGCGTTGAACGTCAGGGTGTCGGCTATGGCTACACCTTC.